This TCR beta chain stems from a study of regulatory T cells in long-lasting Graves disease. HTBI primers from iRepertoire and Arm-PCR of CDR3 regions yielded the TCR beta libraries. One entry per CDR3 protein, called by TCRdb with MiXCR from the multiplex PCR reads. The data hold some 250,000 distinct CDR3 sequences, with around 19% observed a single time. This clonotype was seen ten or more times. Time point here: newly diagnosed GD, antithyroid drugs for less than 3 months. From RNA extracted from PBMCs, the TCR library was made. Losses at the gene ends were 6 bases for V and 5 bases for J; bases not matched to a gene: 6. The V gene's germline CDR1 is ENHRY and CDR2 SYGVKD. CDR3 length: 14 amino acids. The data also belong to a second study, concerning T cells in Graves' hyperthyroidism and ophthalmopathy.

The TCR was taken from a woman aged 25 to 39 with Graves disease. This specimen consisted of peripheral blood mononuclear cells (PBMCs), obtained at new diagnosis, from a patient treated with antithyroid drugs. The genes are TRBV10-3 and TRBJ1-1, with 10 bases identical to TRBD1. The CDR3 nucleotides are TGTGCCATCAGCGACAGGGGGCGCGAGACTGAAGCTTTCTTT. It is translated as CAISDRGRETEAFF.